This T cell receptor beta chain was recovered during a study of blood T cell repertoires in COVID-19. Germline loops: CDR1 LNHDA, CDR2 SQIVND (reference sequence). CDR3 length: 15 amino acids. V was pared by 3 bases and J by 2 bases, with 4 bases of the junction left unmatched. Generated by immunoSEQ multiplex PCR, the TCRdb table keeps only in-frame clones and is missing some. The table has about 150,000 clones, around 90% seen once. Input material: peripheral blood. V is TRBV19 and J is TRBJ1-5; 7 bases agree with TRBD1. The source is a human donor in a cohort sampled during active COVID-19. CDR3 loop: CASSIHRGGNQPQHF. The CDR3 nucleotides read TGTGCCAGTAGTATCCACAGGGGTGGCAATCAGCCCCAGCATTTT.